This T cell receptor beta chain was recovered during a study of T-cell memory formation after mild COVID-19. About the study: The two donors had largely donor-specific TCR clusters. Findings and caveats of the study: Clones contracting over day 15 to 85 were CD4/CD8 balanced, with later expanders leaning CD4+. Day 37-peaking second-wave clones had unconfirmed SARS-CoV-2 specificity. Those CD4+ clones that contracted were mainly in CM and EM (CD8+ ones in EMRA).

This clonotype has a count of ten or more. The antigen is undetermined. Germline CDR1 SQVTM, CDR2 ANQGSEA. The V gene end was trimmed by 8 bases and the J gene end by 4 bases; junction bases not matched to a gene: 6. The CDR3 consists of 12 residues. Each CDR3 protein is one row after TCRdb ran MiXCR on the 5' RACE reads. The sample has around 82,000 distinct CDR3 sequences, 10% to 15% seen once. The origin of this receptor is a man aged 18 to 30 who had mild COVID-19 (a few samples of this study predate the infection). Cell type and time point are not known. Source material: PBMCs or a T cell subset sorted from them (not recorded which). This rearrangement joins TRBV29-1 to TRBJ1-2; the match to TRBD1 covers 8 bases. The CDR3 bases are TGCAGCATACGGACAGGGCCCTATGGCTACACCTTC. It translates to CSIRTGPYGYTF.